This entry features one T cell receptor beta chain sequence. The antigen remains unidentified. This sample is part of a study of cytomegalovirus exposure and HLA in healthy donors. As for the study in general: In terms of ancestry, the Caucasian-associated cluster contained more than 65% of the roughly 400 genotyped donors. Overall study findings and caveats: Cytomegalovirus-associated TCR beta chains were listed, numbering 164. Owing to their indistinguishability, certain V segments, notably TRBV6-2 and TRBV6-3, were excluded.

The PCR contained 60 Vbeta and 13 Jbeta primers. Sequencing used immunoSEQ multiplex PCR; TCRdb keeps in-frame clones, though not all of them. The table includes roughly 180,000 clones, around 80% detected once. This CDR3 contains 13 residues. Between the trimmed V and J ends, which lost 3 bases and 6 bases, there was a span of 12 bases. CDR1 and CDR2 (germline): KGHSH, LQKENI. This sequence joins TRBV18 and TRBJ2-7; D might be TRBD1 (5 bases). Sample: PBMCs. The clonotype originates from a woman younger than 45 in good health and CMV-seropositive. CDR3 in DNA: TGTGCCAGCTCACCGCCAGGGTTCGTCGAGCAGTACTTC. Translating it yields CASSPPGFVEQYF.